Sequencing of this T cell receptor (beta chain) was carried out in a study of response to subunit inactivated influenza vaccine (dated by TCRdb to 2017 to 2018). For context, the study as a whole: Deep quantitative profiling of the T cell receptor repertoire was used in the study to follow responses to a trivalent subunit inactivated influenza vaccine.

A few counts support this clonotype. Its antigen specificity is not known. Base-call qualities are not available, and no considerably larger clone is one nucleotide away. Libraries were prepared through RT-PCR. The sequencer was an Illumina HiSeq 2500. TCRdb cleaned the public reads at Q25 with fastp, built clones with MiXCR and kept in-frame beta chains. All rows with the same CDR3 protein become a single entry with the most common DNA and genes. The sample table shows 150,000 to 200,000 distinct CDR3 sequences, and more than 10% are seen once. The leading ten clones occupy 25% to 30% of the sample. V and J are truncated by 0 bases and 0 bases respectively, leaving an intervening sequence of 14 bases. From the cysteine up to the phenylalanine, the CDR3 has a length of 18 residues. Only the CDR3 portion is preserved as DNA: 54 bases, with reading frame beginning at the first base. The CDR1 and CDR2 encoded by the germline V gene are MNHEY and SVGAGI.

Paper-wide results and their limitations: The authors suggested that each seasonal influenza vaccination may recruit only a limited number of new T cells.

The same data also went into a second study, on T cells expressing NK-cell markers. Looking at the second paper: 5'RACE template switching, by which a universal primer site and unique molecular identifiers were added, was used to make TCR beta cDNA libraries. Roughly 8 donors provided sorted CD3+CD56+NKG2C+, CD3+CD56+NKG2C- and CD3+CD56-NKG2C+ T-cell subsets, whose TCR beta-chain repertoires were profiled. Seven of the eight sequenced donors were HCMV-seropositive and one was HCMV-seronegative. To restrict sorting to alphabetaTCR-expressing T cells, an anti-gammadeltaTCR antibody was added in several experiments. In 5 to 7 donors, the dominant CD3+CD56+NKG2C+ clonotypes were found to rank among the top 10 CD8+ clonotypes and to make up roughly 1.0-7.0% of CD8+ T cells. Those dominant clonotypes were again the most abundant among CD3+CD56-NKG2C+ cells in four donors, at about 25-60.1%. Whether the expanded NKG2C-expressing T cell clones were specific for HCMV antigens remained unclear. All eight donors whose samples were sequenced were randomly selected healthy volunteers, three of them men and five women. HCMV-specific IgG was detected in serum with a commercial ELISA kit to determine HCMV serostatus. Peripheral blood mononuclear cells were isolated from blood by Ficoll density gradient centrifugation. Magnetic immunoseparation with Miltenyi isolation kits was used to isolate CD4+ and CD8+ T cells from PBMC. cDNA synthesis was primed from the TCR beta constant segment and was followed by two successive PCR amplification steps. Illumina HiSeq 2000/2500, MiSeq or NextSeq was used to sequence libraries as 2 x 150 bp reads. MIGEC was used to demultiplex reads and group reads by UMI, and MiTCR was used to assemble and quantify clonotypes. To exclude erroneous sequences, any TCR cDNA sequence not supported by at least two reads was discarded. The tcR package was used for downstream repertoire analysis, and clonotypes were matched between fractions using CDR3 nucleotide sequence together with V segment. VDJmatch was used to annotate antigen specificity against VDJdb, with one amino acid substitution in CDR3 allowed.

The clonotype comes from a man aged 45-60 years who received an inactivated influenza vaccine. Donor details come from another sample of the same person, matched by shared clones. Material: CD8+ T cells sorted from PBMCs, obtained 11 to 12 days after vaccination. The rearranged chain carries TRBV6-5 and TRBJ1-4, with TRBD1 tentatively as D gene (5 bases match). The nucleotide sequence is TGTGCCAGCAGTTACTCGACAGATTTCGATCCAACTAATGAAAAACTGTTTTTT. Its protein product is CASSYSTDFDPTNEKLFF.